The 17 T cell receptor beta chains given below trace back to one sample, sequenced in a study of blood T cell repertoires in COVID-19. Libraries were prepared by immunoSEQ multiplex PCR; TCRdb keeps only in-frame clonotypes and omits some of them. The sample carries roughly 39,000 clones, 85% recorded once. Sequenced sample: peripheral blood. Receptor source: a human donor in a cohort sampled during active COVID-19.

The chain has TRBV30 and TRBJ1-3; the D gene is possibly TRBD1 (5 bases). V was pared by 0 bases and J by 3 bases, with 9 bases between. CDR1 GTSNPN and CDR2 SVGIG come from the germline V gene (reference sequence). There are 14 residues in the CDR3. CDR3 nucleotides: TGTGCCTGGAGTGTTAGGGGTAGTGGAAACACCATATATTTT. It yields the protein CAWSVRGSGNTIYF.

This clone was seen once. The chain links TRBV9 to TRBJ1-2; 10 nucleotides match TRBD1. Per germline, CDR1 SGDLS and CDR2 YYNGEE. V was pared by 4 bases and J by 4 bases, with 7 bases of the junction left unmatched. The CDR3 loop spans 15 amino acids. CDR3 sequence: CASSTRTGGAYGYTF. Written as DNA, the CDR3 is TGTGCCAGCAGCACTCGGACAGGGGGGGCCTATGGCTACACCTTC.

The rearrangement links TRBV5-1 to TRBJ2-6; possibly TRBD1 for D (6 bases). CDR1 is SGHRS and CDR2 is YFSETQ in the germline V gene. The CDR3 totals 17 residues. V gave up 3 bases and J gave up 0 bases, with 13 bases separating them. CDR3 in amino acids: CASSSYGQPSGANVLTF. The CDR3 DNA sequence: TGCGCCAGCAGCTCCTATGGACAGCCCTCTGGGGCCAACGTCCTGACTTTC.

A few counts support this clone. This chain connects TRBV7-9 to TRBJ2-7, with D tentatively TRBD1 (6 bases). CDR1 and CDR2 (germline): SEHNR, FQNEAQ (reference sequence). V gave up 6 bases and J gave up 6 bases, with 15 bases separating them. The CDR3 is 13 residues long. CDR3 amino acids: CASSFTGSSEQYF. As DNA, the CDR3 is TGTGCCAGCAGTTTTACAGGGTCGTCCGAGCAGTACTTC.

This chain links TRBV5-1 with TRBJ2-1; 11 bases are shared with TRBD2. V was pared by 1 base and J by 5 bases, with 2 bases of the junction left unmatched. There are 15 residues in the CDR3. From germline, CDR1 is SGHRS and CDR2 YFSETQ. The CDR3 region has the DNA TGCGCCAGCAGCTTGCCGGGACTAGCGGACAATGAGCAGTTCTTC. Protein sequence: CASSLPGLADNEQFF.

This clone was picked up a small number of times. This chain links TRBV7-9 with TRBJ2-3; 7 bases map to TRBD1. Germline lookup yields CDR1 SEHNR and CDR2 FQNEAQ (reference sequence). The CDR3 contains 15 residues. The junction had 5 bases not matched to a gene; V was cut back by 3 bases and J by 2 bases. The CDR3 DNA follows: TGTGCCAGCAGCTTCAGGGGGTCCTTCACAGATACGCAGTATTTT. Protein sequence: CASSFRGSFTDTQYF.

The CDR3 here is CASSQDRQGGQETQYF. The CDR3 bases are TGTGCCAGCAGCCAAGATAGGCAGGGAGGTCAAGAGACCCAGTACTTC. V gene TRBV3-1 (or the pseudogene TRBV3-2) combines with J gene TRBJ2-5; D may be TRBD2 (6 bases). The CDR3 contains 16 residues. The V end was cut by 0 bases, the J end by 2 bases, with 13 bases between. CDR1 and CDR2 from the germline V gene are LGHDT and YNNKEL (reference sequence).

The chain is built from TRBV27 and TRBJ2-1, with D tentatively TRBD2 (6 bases). This CDR3 is 13 amino acids long. The V end lost 6 bases, the J end lost 7 bases, and 13 bases lay between the germline ends. CDR1 and CDR2 (germline): MNHEY, SMNVEV (reference sequence). This CDR3 is CASSGREMNEQFF. DNA for the CDR3: TGTGCCAGCAGCGGGAGAGAGATGAATGAGCAGTTCTTC.

This clone came up once. This sequence joins TRBV14 and TRBJ2-1; 8 positions agree with TRBD1. CDR1 and CDR2 from the germline V gene are SGHDN and FVKESK. After removal of 1 base from V and 4 bases from J, the junction contained 12 bases not matched to a gene. The CDR3 runs to 18 residues. The CDR3 bases are TGTGCCAGCAGCCAAGTATCTCCCGGACAGGGCCCATACAATGAGCAGTTCTTC. Protein sequence: CASSQVSPGQGPYNEQFF. Complete variable domain (other parts from reference TRBV14 and TRBJ2-1): EAGVTQFPSHSVIEKGQTVTLRCDPISGHDNLYWYRRVMGKEIKFLLHFVKESKQDESGMPNNRFLAERTGGTYSTLKVQPAELEDSGVYFCASSQVSPGQGPYNEQFFGPGTRLTVL.

The chain has TRBV19 and TRBJ1-2; D call uncertain. CDR1 and CDR2 (germline): LNHDA, SQIVND (reference sequence). The CDR3 loop spans 14 amino acids. V lost 0 bases to trimming and J lost 8 bases, with 13 bases between them. The chain's CDR3 is CASSIDRRVMGYTF. DNA of the CDR3: TGTGCCAGTAGTATAGATCGACGGGTGATGGGCTACACCTTC.

The V call is TRBV5-6, the J call TRBJ1-1; 8 positions match TRBD1. The germline gives CDR1 SGHDT, CDR2 YYEEEE. The trim removed 4 bases at V and 1 base at J, leaving 3 bases unmatched. The CDR3 consists of 14 residues. The CDR3: CASSEQGENTEAFF. The CDR3 DNA reads as TGTGCCAGCAGCGAACAGGGGGAGAACACTGAAGCTTTCTTT.

The chain couples TRBV29-1 to TRBJ2-3; D remains ambiguous. This CDR3 contains 15 residues. In germline, CDR1 is SQVTM, CDR2 ANQGSEA. The V end lost 0 bases, the J end lost 3 bases, and 13 bases lay between the germline ends. This chain's CDR3 is CSVEDPGWVTDTQYF. The CDR3 bases are TGCAGCGTTGAAGATCCGGGTTGGGTGACAGATACGCAGTATTTT.

CDR3 residues: CASSLGPGMLGTDTQYF. The CDR3 coding sequence is TGCGCCAGCAGCTTGGGTCCAGGGATGCTAGGCACAGATACGCAGTATTTT. The V gene is TRBV5-1, the J gene TRBJ2-3; D may be TRBD1 (5 bases). The CDR3 extends over 17 amino acids. V gave up 0 bases and J gave up 1 base, with 15 bases separating them. The V gene's germline CDR1 is SGHRS and CDR2 YFSETQ.

The chain recombines TRBV28 with TRBJ1-2; the D is unclear. Trimming stripped 3 bases from V and 1 base from J, with 9 bases between. The CDR3 has 14 amino acids. CDR1 MDHEN and CDR2 SYDVKM come from the germline V gene. This chain's CDR3 is CASSLGAGNYGYTF. DNA of the CDR3: TGTGCCAGCAGTTTGGGCGCAGGTAACTATGGCTACACCTTC.

This clone was recorded only once. The chain links TRBV18 to TRBJ1-1; 8 bases agree with TRBD1. The CDR3 is 14 residues long. The germline gives CDR1 KGHSH, CDR2 LQKENI. J was trimmed by 6 bases and V by 2 bases; bases with no gene match: 5. Here the CDR3 DNA reads TGTGCCAGCTCACCAGGGGACAGGAGCTCTGAAGCTTTCTTT. Encoded protein: CASSPGDRSSEAFF.

V is TRBV10-3 and J is TRBJ1-2, with D possibly TRBD1 on 6 matching bases. CDR1 is ENHRY, CDR2 SYGVKD, per germline. The CDR3 extends over 15 amino acids. V was trimmed by 7 bases and J by 4 bases, leaving 19 bases between them. The CDR3 DNA reads TGTGCCATCACTGAAGGGACACTCGCTGGCTATGGCTACACCTTC. Translation: CAITEGTLAGYGYTF.

This clone was picked up one time. The V gene is TRBV24-1, the J gene TRBJ1-3; 8 bases line up with TRBD1. J lost 0 bases, V lost 4 bases, and 4 bases had no gene match. There are 16 residues in the CDR3. Germline V gene sequence: CDR1 KGHDR, CDR2 SFDVKD. The CDR3 coding sequence is TGTGCCACCAGTGACCGGACAGGGAGCTCTGGAAACACCATATATTTT. It specifies CATSDRTGSSGNTIYF.